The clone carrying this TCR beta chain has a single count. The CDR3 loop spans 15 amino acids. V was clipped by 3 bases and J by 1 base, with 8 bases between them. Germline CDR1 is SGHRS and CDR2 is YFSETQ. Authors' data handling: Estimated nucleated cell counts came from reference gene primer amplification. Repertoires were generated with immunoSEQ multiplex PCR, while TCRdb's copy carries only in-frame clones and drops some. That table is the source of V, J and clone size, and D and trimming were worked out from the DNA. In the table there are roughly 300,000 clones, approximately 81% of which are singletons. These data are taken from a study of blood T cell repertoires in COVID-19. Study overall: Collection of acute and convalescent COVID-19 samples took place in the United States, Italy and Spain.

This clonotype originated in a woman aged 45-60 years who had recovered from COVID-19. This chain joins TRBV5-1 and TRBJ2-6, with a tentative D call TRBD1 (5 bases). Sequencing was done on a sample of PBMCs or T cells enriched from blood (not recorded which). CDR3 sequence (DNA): TGCGCCAGCAGCTCCTCAGGGTCTGGGGCCAACGTCCTGACTTTC. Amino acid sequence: CASSSSGSGANVLTF.